The rows below give T cell receptor beta chains drawn from one sample of a study of blood T cell repertoires in COVID-19. Data came from immunoSEQ multiplex PCR; TCRdb stores just in-frame clones and leaves some out. The sample includes under 150,000 clones, less than 85% of them seen just once. Sequenced material: peripheral blood. The receptors derive from a woman aged 80 or older in a cohort sampled during active or convalescent COVID-19. Both conserved end residues are part of each CDR3. Each record gives: J gene, D gene, V gene, clone size, CDR3 DNA, CDR3 protein. The D gene is left open where the match is weak. Clone size, where shown, is once, few, many, or a class for clones that have expanded.

j_call: TRBJ1-2
d_call: .
v_call: TRBV27
clone_size: .
cdr3_nt: TGTGCCAGCAGTTTCGGGCAGGGGACGGGCTACACCTTC
cdr3_aa: CASSFGQGTGYTF

j_call: TRBJ2-5
d_call: TRBD1
v_call: TRBV7-9
clone_size: .
cdr3_nt: TGTGCCAGCAGCTCCACAGGGGGCCTAGAGACCCAGTACTTC
cdr3_aa: CASSSTGGLETQYF

j_call: TRBJ1-5
d_call: .
v_call: TRBV27
clone_size: .
cdr3_nt: TGTGCCAGCAGTTTGCGGGCCAATCAGCCCCAGCATTTT
cdr3_aa: CASSLRANQPQHF

j_call: TRBJ2-3
d_call: .
v_call: TRBV18
clone_size: .
cdr3_nt: TGTGCCAGCTCACAAACAGGCACAGATACGCAGTATTTT
cdr3_aa: CASSQTGTDTQYF

j_call: TRBJ2-5
d_call: .
v_call: TRBV9
clone_size: .
cdr3_nt: TGTGCCAGCAGCCCGATGAGCGGACAAGAGACCCAGTACTTC
cdr3_aa: CASSPMSGQETQYF

j_call: TRBJ1-2
d_call: .
v_call: TRBV5-1
clone_size: .
cdr3_nt: TGCGCCAGCAGCACTGGACAAAACTATGGCTACACCTTC
cdr3_aa: CASSTGQNYGYTF

j_call: TRBJ1-4
d_call: .
v_call: TRBV19
clone_size: .
cdr3_nt: TGTGCCAGTAGGACGACAGGTTATCGCGAAAAACTGTTTTTT
cdr3_aa: CASRTTGYREKLFF

j_call: TRBJ1-1
d_call: .
v_call: TRBV25-1
clone_size: .
cdr3_nt: TGTGCCAGCAGTGAAGGTAGGGGGGGAGCTTTCTTT
cdr3_aa: CASSEGRGGAFF

j_call: TRBJ1-1
d_call: TRBD1
v_call: TRBV7-3
clone_size: .
cdr3_nt: TGTGCCAGCAGCTTACAGGGGGCGGAGAACACTGAAGCTTTCTTT
cdr3_aa: CASSLQGAENTEAFF

j_call: TRBJ2-3
d_call: .
v_call: TRBV10-3
clone_size: .
cdr3_nt: TGTGCCATCAGTGAACCTTTGGACAGCAGCACAGATACGCAGTATTTT
cdr3_aa: CAISEPLDSSTDTQYF

j_call: TRBJ1-1
d_call: .
v_call: TRBV10-3
clone_size: .
cdr3_nt: TGTGCCATCAGTGGATCTCAGGGGAACACTGAAGCTTTCTTT
cdr3_aa: CAISGSQGNTEAFF

j_call: TRBJ2-1
d_call: .
v_call: TRBV7-3
clone_size: .
cdr3_nt: TGTGCCAGCAGCCCACGAGGTTCATACAATGAGCAGTTCTTC
cdr3_aa: CASSPRGSYNEQFF

j_call: TRBJ2-3
d_call: TRBD2
v_call: TRBV18
clone_size: .
cdr3_nt: TGTGCCAGCTCACCCCGGACTAGCGGGGGGGCCGTTTCAGTTCATTTT
cdr3_aa: CASSPRTSGGAVSVHF

j_call: TRBJ2-5
d_call: TRBD1
v_call: TRBV18
clone_size: .
cdr3_nt: TGTGCCAGCTCACCAGGGACAGGATGGGAGACCCAGTACTTC
cdr3_aa: CASSPGTGWETQYF

j_call: TRBJ1-1
d_call: .
v_call: TRBV5-1
clone_size: .
cdr3_nt: TGCGCCAGCAGCTGGAGCTCGAACACTGAAGCTTTCTTT
cdr3_aa: CASSWSSNTEAFF

j_call: TRBJ1-1
d_call: .
v_call: TRBV30
clone_size: .
cdr3_nt: TGTGCCGGCTCCCGACCCATACAGATGAACACTGAAGCTTTCTTT
cdr3_aa: CAGSRPIQMNTEAFF

j_call: TRBJ2-1
d_call: .
v_call: TRBV5-4
clone_size: .
cdr3_nt: TGTGCCAGCAGCCCGGACAGATACAATGAGCAGTTCTTC
cdr3_aa: CASSPDRYNEQFF

j_call: TRBJ1-2
d_call: .
v_call: TRBV10-1
clone_size: .
cdr3_nt: TGCGCCAGCAGTGACAGTAACTATGGCTACACCTTC
cdr3_aa: CASSDSNYGYTF

j_call: TRBJ2-2
d_call: .
v_call: TRBV7-9
clone_size: .
cdr3_nt: TGTGCCAGCAGCCCCAGATCGGGAACCGGGGAGCTGTTTTTT
cdr3_aa: CASSPRSGTGELFF

j_call: TRBJ1-1
d_call: .
v_call: TRBV19
clone_size: .
cdr3_nt: TGTGCCAGTACCCAAGAGATGAACACTGAAGCTTTCTTT
cdr3_aa: CASTQEMNTEAFF

j_call: TRBJ1-4
d_call: TRBD1
v_call: TRBV5-6
clone_size: once
cdr3_nt: TGTGCCAGCAGCCTCACCGGGACAGGGACTGAAAAACTGTTTTTT
cdr3_aa: CASSLTGTGTEKLFF